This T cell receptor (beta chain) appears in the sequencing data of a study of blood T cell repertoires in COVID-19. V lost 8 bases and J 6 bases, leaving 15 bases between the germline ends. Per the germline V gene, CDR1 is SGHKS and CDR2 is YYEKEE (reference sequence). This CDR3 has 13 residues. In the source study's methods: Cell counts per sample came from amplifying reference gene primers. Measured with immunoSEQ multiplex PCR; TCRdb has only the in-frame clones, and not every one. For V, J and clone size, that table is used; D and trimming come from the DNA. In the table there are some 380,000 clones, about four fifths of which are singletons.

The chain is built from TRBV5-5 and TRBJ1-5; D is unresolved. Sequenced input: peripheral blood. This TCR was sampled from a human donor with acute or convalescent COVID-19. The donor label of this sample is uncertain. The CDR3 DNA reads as TGTGCCAGGGGCCCATGCCGCACTCAGCCCCAGCATTTT. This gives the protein CARGPCRTQPQHF.